These T cell receptor beta chains were read from a single sample in a study of shared clonotypes between healthy human individuals. The protocol was immunoSEQ multiplex PCR, while the TCRdb copy is restricted to in-frame clones and leaves out a portion. Of 2 million to 3 million clones in the sample, around nine tenths were seen once. Sequenced input: naive CD4+ T cells sorted from blood. Receptor source: a man aged 18-30 years in good health. Both conserved end residues are part of each CDR3. D genes are given only for firm matches. Clone size is stated in some rows and not others, as once, few, many or a class when expanded.

v_call	clone_size	j_call	d_call	cdr3_aa	cdr3_nt
TRBV10-2	NA	TRBJ2-4	TRBD2	CASSGTSGGGNIQYF	TGCGCCAGCAGCGGGACTAGCGGGGGGGGAAACATTCAGTACTTC
TRBV29-1	few	TRBJ2-1	TRBD2	CSVASGVPNEQFF	TGCAGCGTCGCTAGCGGGGTGCCCAATGAGCAGTTCTTC
TRBV28	NA	TRBJ1-2	NA	CASSLPLQGVNYGYTF	TGTGCCAGCAGTTTACCCTTACAGGGAGTTAACTATGGCTACACCTTC
TRBV18	NA	TRBJ2-7	TRBD2	CASSPSAGTSLEQYF	TGTGCCAGCTCACCAAGTGCCGGGACTAGTCTCGAGCAGTACTTC
TRBV27	NA	TRBJ2-7	TRBD1	CASGEHGQGSYEQYF	TGTGCCAGCGGGGAGCATGGACAGGGGTCCTACGAGCAGTACTTC
TRBV5-1	once	TRBJ2-2	NA	CASSTGTKDTGELFF	TGCGCCAGCAGCACGGGGACAAAGGACACCGGGGAGCTGTTTTTT
TRBV9	NA	TRBJ2-1	TRBD1	CASSVDRVAYNEQFF	TGTGCCAGCAGCGTTGACAGGGTCGCCTACAATGAGCAGTTCTTC
TRBV30	NA	TRBJ2-5	NA	CAWSPDYSDSQETQYF	TGTGCCTGGAGTCCTGACTACTCGGACAGCCAAGAGACCCAGTACTTC
TRBV18	NA	TRBJ1-4	TRBD1	CASSLNRDRGEKLFF	TGTGCCAGCTCACTAAACCGGGACAGGGGTGAAAAACTGTTTTTT
TRBV5-1	NA	TRBJ1-4	TRBD1	CASSLEGTGGEKLFF	TGCGCCAGCAGCTTGGAGGGGACAGGAGGAGAAAAACTGTTTTTT
TRBV6-1	NA	TRBJ1-2	NA	CASSETGMRGYTF	TGTGCCAGCAGTGAGACCGGGATGAGGGGCTACACCTTC
TRBV7-9	once	TRBJ2-5	NA	CASSPGQLQETQYF	TGTGCCAGCAGCCCCGGGCAGCTACAAGAGACCCAGTACTTC
TRBV2	NA	TRBJ1-1	NA	CASSDSNTEAFF	TGTGCCAGCAGTGACAGTAACACTGAAGCTTTCTTT
TRBV7-3	NA	TRBJ2-1	NA	CASSLMPQAYNEQFF	TGTGCCAGCAGCTTAATGCCACAGGCGTACAATGAGCAGTTCTTC
TRBV19	NA	TRBJ1-1	NA	CASGTGSRTEAFF	TGTGCCAGTGGCACAGGGAGTCGGACTGAAGCTTTCTTT
TRBV7-8	NA	TRBJ2-7	TRBD1	CASSLVAGGNIPYEQYF	TGTGCCAGCAGCTTAGTGGCAGGGGGAAATATCCCCTACGAGCAGTACTTC
TRBV30	NA	TRBJ2-7	NA	CAWSPSYEQYF	TGTGCCTGGAGTCCCTCCTACGAGCAGTACTTC
TRBV6-4	NA	TRBJ2-7	TRBD2	CASPEPGTTDEQYF	TGTGCCAGCCCAGAACCCGGGACTACAGACGAGCAGTACTTC
TRBV11-3	NA	TRBJ2-2	NA	CASSSHTGELFF	TGTGCCAGCAGCTCTCACACCGGGGAGCTGTTTTTT
TRBV5-1	NA	TRBJ2-7	TRBD2	CASSLPRGSGDYEQYF	TGCGCCAGCAGCCTGCCGCGGGGGAGCGGGGACTACGAGCAGTACTTC
TRBV30	NA	TRBJ2-7	TRBD2	CAWSSLAAYEQYF	TGTGCCTGGAGCTCGCTAGCGGCCTACGAGCAGTACTTC
TRBV5-5	few	TRBJ1-5	TRBD1	CASSYDRVGQPQHF	TGTGCCAGCAGTTACGACAGGGTGGGTCAGCCCCAGCATTTT
TRBV4-1	NA	TRBJ1-6	NA	CASSHAPGLNYNSPLHF	TGCGCCAGCAGCCACGCCCCCGGACTTAACTATAATTCACCCCTCCACTTT
TRBV12-5	NA	TRBJ2-3	NA	CASGFRRGAADTQYF	TGTGCTAGTGGTTTTCGGCGAGGGGCGGCAGATACGCAGTATTTT
TRBV7-2	NA	TRBJ2-2	TRBD2	CASSLGLAGHTGELFF	TGTGCCAGCAGCTTAGGACTAGCGGGACACACCGGGGAGCTGTTTTTT
TRBV19	NA	TRBJ2-3	NA	CASKRYETSTDTQYF	TGTGCCAGTAAAAGATACGAAACTAGCACAGATACGCAGTATTTT
TRBV5-1	NA	TRBJ1-5	NA	CASSLTGSGQPQHF	TGCGCCAGCAGCTTAACGGGTTCGGGTCAGCCCCAGCATTTT
TRBV5-6	NA	TRBJ1-5	NA	CASSLYAGQPQHF	TGTGCCAGCAGCTTGTACGCGGGTCAGCCCCAGCATTTT
TRBV7-3	NA	TRBJ2-2	NA	CASSPGGSGVGGELFF	TGTGCCAGCAGCCCGGGGGGCAGCGGGGTTGGCGGGGAGCTGTTTTTT
TRBV5-1	few	TRBJ2-1	NA	CASSLYNEQFF	TGCGCCAGCAGCCTTTACAATGAGCAGTTCTTC
TRBV18	NA	TRBJ1-3	NA	CASSPQGGNTIYF	TGTGCCAGCTCACCGCAGGGTGGAAACACCATATATTTT
TRBV5-1	NA	TRBJ2-5	TRBD2	CASSFNSGGAAETQYF	TGCGCCAGCAGCTTCAACAGCGGGGGGGCGGCAGAGACCCAGTACTTC
TRBV1	NA	TRBJ1-1	NA	CTSSQDPGPERDTEAFF	TGCACCAGCAGCCAAGATCCGGGTCCAGAACGGGACACTGAAGCTTTCTTT
TRBV6-1	NA	TRBJ1-1	TRBD1	CASSGDRENTEAFF	TGTGCCAGCAGTGGGGACAGAGAGAACACTGAAGCTTTCTTT
TRBV5-4	NA	TRBJ2-7	NA	CASSLVNSDEQYF	TGTGCCAGCAGCTTAGTAAACTCTGACGAGCAGTACTTC
TRBV9	NA	TRBJ2-1	TRBD2	CASSVAATSATGQNEQFF	TGTGCCAGCAGCGTAGCTGCGACTAGCGCCACGGGGCAAAATGAGCAGTTCTTC
TRBV9	NA	TRBJ2-3	NA	CASSVGPITDTQYF	TGTGCCAGCAGCGTTGGTCCCATCACAGATACGCAGTATTTT
TRBV10-3	once	TRBJ1-5	NA	CAISESGDPPSISHF	TGTGCCATCAGTGAGTCTGGGGATCCCCCTTCGATCAGCCATTTT
TRBV5-5	once	TRBJ1-6	TRBD1	CASSSGQGPNSPLHF	TGTGCCAGCAGCAGTGGACAGGGTCCGAATTCACCCCTCCACTTT
TRBV6-1	NA	TRBJ2-2	NA	CASSFSKSTGELFF	TGTGCCAGCAGTTTTTCTAAGTCCACCGGGGAGCTGTTTTTT
TRBV6-1	NA	TRBJ1-1	TRBD1	CASSTGWNTEAFF	TGTGCCAGCTCGACAGGGTGGAACACTGAAGCTTTCTTT
TRBV4-3	NA	TRBJ2-7	NA	CASSQGSYEQYF	TGCGCCAGCAGCCAAGGCAGCTACGAGCAGTACTTC
TRBV18	NA	TRBJ2-7	TRBD1	CASSPPSGGPRYEQYF	TGTGCCAGCTCACCACCCTCAGGGGGCCCTCGCTACGAGCAGTACTTC